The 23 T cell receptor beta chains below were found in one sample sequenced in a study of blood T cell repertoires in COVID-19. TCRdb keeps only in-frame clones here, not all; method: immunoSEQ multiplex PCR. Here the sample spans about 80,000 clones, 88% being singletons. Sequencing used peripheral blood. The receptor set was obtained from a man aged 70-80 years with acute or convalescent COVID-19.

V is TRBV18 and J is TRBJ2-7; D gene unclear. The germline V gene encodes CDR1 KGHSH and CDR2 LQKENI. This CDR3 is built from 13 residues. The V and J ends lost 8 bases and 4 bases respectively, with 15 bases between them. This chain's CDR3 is CASKAYPDYEQYF. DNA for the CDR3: TGTGCCAGCAAAGCTTATCCCGATTACGAGCAGTACTTC.

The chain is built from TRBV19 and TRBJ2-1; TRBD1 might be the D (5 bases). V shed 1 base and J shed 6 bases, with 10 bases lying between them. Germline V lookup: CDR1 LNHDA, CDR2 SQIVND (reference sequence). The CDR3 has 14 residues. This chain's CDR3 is CASSIARQGNEQFF. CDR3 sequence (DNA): TGTGCCAGTAGTATAGCCAGGCAGGGCAATGAGCAGTTCTTC.

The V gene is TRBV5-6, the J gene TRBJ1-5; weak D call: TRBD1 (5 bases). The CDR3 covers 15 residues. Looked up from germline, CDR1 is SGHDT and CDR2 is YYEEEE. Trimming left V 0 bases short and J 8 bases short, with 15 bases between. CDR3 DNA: TGTGCCAGCAGCTTGGCGAGCAGGGCTATCGAGCCCCAGCATTTT. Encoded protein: CASSLASRAIEPQHF.

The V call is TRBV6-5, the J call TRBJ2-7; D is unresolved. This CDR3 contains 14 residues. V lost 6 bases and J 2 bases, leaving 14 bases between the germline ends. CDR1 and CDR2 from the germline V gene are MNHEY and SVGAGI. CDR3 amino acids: CASSRQEGPYEQYF. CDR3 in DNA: TGTGCCAGCAGCCGACAAGAAGGTCCCTACGAGCAGTACTTC.

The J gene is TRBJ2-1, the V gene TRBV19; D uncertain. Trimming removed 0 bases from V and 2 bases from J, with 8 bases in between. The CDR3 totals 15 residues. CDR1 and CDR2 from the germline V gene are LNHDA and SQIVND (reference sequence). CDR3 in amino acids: CASSIEVETYNEQFF. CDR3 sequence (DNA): TGTGCCAGTAGTATAGAAGTAGAGACCTACAATGAGCAGTTCTTC.

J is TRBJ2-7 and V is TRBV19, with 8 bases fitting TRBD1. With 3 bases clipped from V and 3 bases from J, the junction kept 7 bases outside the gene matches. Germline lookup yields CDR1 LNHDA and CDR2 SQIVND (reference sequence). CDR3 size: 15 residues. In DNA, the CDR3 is TGTGCCAGTAGTATGGGCAGGGGGCAAATCTACGAGCAGTACTTC. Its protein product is CASSMGRGQIYEQYF. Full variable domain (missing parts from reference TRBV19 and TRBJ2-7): DGGITQSPKYLFRKEGQNVTLSCEQNLNHDAMYWYRQDPGQGLRLIYYSQIVNDFQKGDIAEGYSVSREKKESFPLTVTSAQKNPTAFYLCASSMGRGQIYEQYFGPGTRLTVT.

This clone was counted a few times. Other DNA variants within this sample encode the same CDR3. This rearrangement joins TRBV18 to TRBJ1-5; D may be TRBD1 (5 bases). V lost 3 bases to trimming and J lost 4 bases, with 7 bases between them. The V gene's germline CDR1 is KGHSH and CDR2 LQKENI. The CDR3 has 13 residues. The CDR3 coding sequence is TGTGCCAGCTCACCGGGGGGTAATCAGCCCCAGCATTTT. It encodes CASSPGGNQPQHF.

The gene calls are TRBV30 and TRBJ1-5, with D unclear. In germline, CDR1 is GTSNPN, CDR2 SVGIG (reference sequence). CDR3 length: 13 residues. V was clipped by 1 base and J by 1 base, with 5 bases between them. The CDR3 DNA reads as TGTGCCTGGAGTGCCAGGAGCAATCAGCCCCAGCATTTT. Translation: CAWSARSNQPQHF.

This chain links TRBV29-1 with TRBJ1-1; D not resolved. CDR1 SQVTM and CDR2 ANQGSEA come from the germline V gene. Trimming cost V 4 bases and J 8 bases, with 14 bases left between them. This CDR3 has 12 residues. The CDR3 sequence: CSVANGPGEAFF. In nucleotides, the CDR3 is TGCAGCGTTGCTAATGGCCCGGGGGAAGCTTTCTTT.

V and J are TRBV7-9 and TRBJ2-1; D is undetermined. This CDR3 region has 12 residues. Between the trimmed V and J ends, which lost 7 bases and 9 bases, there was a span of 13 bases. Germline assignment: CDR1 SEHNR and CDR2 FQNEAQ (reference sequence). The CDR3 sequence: CASTSSPGEQFF. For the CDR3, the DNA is TGTGCCAGCACCTCATCGCCGGGTGAGCAGTTCTTC.

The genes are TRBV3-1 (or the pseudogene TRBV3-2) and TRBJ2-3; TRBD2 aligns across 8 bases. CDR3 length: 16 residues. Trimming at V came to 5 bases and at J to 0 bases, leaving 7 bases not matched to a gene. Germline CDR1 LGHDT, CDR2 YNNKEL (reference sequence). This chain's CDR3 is CASSTPGGPSTDTQYF. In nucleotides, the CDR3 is TGTGCCAGCAGCACTCCGGGGGGGCCGAGCACAGATACGCAGTATTTT.

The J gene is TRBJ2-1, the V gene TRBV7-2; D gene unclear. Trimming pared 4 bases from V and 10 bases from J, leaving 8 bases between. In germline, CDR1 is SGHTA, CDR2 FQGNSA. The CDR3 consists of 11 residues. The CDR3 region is CASSSLGEQFF. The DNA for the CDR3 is TGTGCCAGCAGCTCCTTGGGCGAGCAGTTCTTC.

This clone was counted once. The CDR3 protein is CAIRTSGGPDTQYF. The CDR3 region has the DNA TGTGCCATCAGGACTAGCGGGGGGCCAGATACGCAGTATTTT. The genes are TRBV10-3 and TRBJ2-3, with 13 bases aligning to TRBD2. CDR1 ENHRY and CDR2 SYGVKD come from the germline V gene. The V segment lost 6 bases and the J segment 4 bases; nucleotides outside the gene matches: 1. The CDR3 sequence is 14 residues long.

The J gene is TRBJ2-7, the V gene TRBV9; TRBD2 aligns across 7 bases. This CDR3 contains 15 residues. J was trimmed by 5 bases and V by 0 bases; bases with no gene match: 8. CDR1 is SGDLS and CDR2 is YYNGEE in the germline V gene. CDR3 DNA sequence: TGTGCCAGCAGCGTAGGGGCGGGGGTCTGGGACGAGCAGTACTTC. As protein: CASSVGAGVWDEQYF.

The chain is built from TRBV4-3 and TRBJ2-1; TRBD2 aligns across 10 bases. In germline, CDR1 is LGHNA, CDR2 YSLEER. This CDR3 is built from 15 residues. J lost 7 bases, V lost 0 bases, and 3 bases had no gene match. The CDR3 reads CASSQDSGGWNEQFF. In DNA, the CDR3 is TGCGCCAGCAGCCAAGATAGCGGGGGGTGGAATGAGCAGTTCTTC.

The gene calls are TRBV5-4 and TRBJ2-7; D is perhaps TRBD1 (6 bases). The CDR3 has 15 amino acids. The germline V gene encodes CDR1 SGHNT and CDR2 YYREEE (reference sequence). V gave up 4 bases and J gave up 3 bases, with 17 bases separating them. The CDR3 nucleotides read TGTGCCAGCAGCCAAGGACAGCTCGGATTCTACGAGCAGTACTTC. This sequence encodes CASSQGQLGFYEQYF.

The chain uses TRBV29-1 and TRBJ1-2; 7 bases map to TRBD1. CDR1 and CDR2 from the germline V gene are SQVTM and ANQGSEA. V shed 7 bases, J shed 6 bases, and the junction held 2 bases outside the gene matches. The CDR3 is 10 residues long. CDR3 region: CSARGDGYTF. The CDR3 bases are TGCAGCGCCAGGGGGGATGGCTACACCTTC.

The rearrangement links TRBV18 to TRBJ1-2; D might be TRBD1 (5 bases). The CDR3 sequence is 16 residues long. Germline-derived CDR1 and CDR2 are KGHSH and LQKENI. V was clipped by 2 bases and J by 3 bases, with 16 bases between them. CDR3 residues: CASSPSTGLGDYGYTF. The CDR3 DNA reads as TGTGCCAGCTCACCAAGTACAGGCCTAGGGGACTATGGCTACACCTTC.

In DNA form, the CDR3 reads TGTGCCAGCAGCAGGGGCCTTATGAACACTGAAGCTTTCTTT. Translation gives CASSRGLMNTEAFF. The chain joins TRBV6-5 to TRBJ1-1; D might be TRBD1 (6 bases). Trimming removed 6 bases at V and 0 bases at J, with 11 bases between. This CDR3 contains 14 residues. CDR1 and CDR2 (germline): MNHEY, SVGAGI.

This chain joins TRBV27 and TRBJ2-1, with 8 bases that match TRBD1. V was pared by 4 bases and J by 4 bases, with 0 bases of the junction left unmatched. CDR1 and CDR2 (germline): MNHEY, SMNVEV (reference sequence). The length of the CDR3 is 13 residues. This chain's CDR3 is CASSWTGYNEQFF. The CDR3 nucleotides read TGTGCCAGCAGTTGGACAGGGTACAATGAGCAGTTCTTC.

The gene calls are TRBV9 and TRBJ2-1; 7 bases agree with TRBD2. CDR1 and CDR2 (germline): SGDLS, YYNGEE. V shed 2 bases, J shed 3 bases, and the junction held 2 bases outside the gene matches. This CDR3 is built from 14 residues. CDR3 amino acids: CASSVGTNYNEQFF. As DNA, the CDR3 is TGTGCCAGCAGCGTCGGGACTAACTACAATGAGCAGTTCTTC.

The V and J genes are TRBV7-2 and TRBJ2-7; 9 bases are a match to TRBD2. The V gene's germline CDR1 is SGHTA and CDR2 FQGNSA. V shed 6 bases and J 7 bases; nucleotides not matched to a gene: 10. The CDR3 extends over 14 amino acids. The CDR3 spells CASRARREGGEQYF. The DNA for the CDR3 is TGTGCCAGCAGGGCTCGGCGGGAGGGCGGGGAGCAGTACTTC.

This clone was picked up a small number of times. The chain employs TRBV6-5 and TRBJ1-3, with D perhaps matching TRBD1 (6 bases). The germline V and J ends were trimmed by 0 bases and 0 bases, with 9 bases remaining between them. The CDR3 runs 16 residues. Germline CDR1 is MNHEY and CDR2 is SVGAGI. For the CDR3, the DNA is TGTGCCAGCAGTTACTCGGGGGCGCACTCTGGAAACACCATATATTTT. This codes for CASSYSGAHSGNTIYF.